The 23 T cell receptor beta chains below all came from one sample that was sequenced in a study of T cell responses to AZD1222 COVID-19 vaccine. Measured with immunoSEQ multiplex PCR; TCRdb has only the in-frame clones, and not every one. The table lists around 99,000 clones, roughly 90% of them singletons. This specimen was peripheral blood, taken on day 0 of AZD1222 vaccination. The receptors were sampled from an adult in good health.

This clone was picked up a small number of times. This chain joins TRBV19 and TRBJ2-7; D might be TRBD1 (5 bases). The germline V and J ends were trimmed by 3 bases and 4 bases, with 10 bases remaining between them. CDR3 length equals 13 residues. Germline V gene lookup returns CDR1 LNHDA and CDR2 SQIVND (reference sequence). CDR3 DNA: TGTGCCAGTAGTATTTCACGACAGTACGAGCAGTACTTC. Translation gives CASSISRQYEQYF.

This chain connects TRBV11-3 to TRBJ1-4, with D possibly being TRBD1 (5 bases). Germline values: CDR1 SGHNT, CDR2 YENEEA. V lost 3 bases and J 5 bases, leaving 10 bases between the germline ends. This CDR3 spans 14 amino acids. The CDR3 DNA reads TGTGCCAGCAGCTTGAGACAGAGGAATGAAAAACTGTTTTTT. Translating it yields CASSLRQRNEKLFF.

The chain uses TRBV29-1 and TRBJ2-1, with unresolved D. The ends were cut back, 6 bases at V and 1 base at J, with 7 bases in the middle. CDR1 and CDR2 from the germline V gene are SQVTM and ANQGSEA. The CDR3 runs 12 residues. CDR3 residues: CSVTSSYNEQFF. CDR3 DNA: TGCAGCGTAACGTCTTCCTACAATGAGCAGTTCTTC.

V and J are TRBV15 and TRBJ1-1; D call uncertain. Trimming stripped 5 bases from V and 7 bases from J, with 14 bases between. The CDR3 runs 13 residues. The germline V gene has CDR1 LNHNV and CDR2 YYDKDF (reference sequence). The CDR3 loop is CATSSLWQFEAFF. CDR3 DNA: TGTGCCACCAGCTCCCTCTGGCAGTTTGAAGCTTTCTTT.

The chain employs TRBV6-5 and TRBJ1-2; D call uncertain. Deletions cut 6 bases from V and 1 base from J, with 15 bases between. CDR1 and CDR2 (germline): MNHEY, SVGAGI. CDR3 length: 15 residues. As DNA, the CDR3 is TGTGCCAGCAGGGCCCCGGGGAGGGATAACTATGGCTACACCTTC. As protein: CASRAPGRDNYGYTF.

The chain recombines TRBV7-6 with TRBJ1-2, with D tentatively TRBD1 (6 bases). The CDR3 runs 16 residues. Germline CDR1 SGHVS, CDR2 FNYEAQ. With 4 bases removed from V and 4 bases from J, the gap between germline ends came to 19 bases. In nucleotides, the CDR3 is TGTGCCAGCAGCTCCCGACAGGCCTACTCCCTCTATGGCTACACCTTC. Amino acids: CASSSRQAYSLYGYTF.

The genes are TRBV5-4 and TRBJ2-5; D is uncertain. Germline CDR1 reads SGHNT; CDR2 reads YYREEE (reference sequence). This CDR3 is 13 amino acids long. Trimming stripped 4 bases from V and 2 bases from J, with 9 bases between. The CDR3 DNA sequence: TGTGCCAGCAGCAAAATCGGGCAAGAGACCCAGTACTTC. Its translation: CASSKIGQETQYF.

The J gene is TRBJ1-1, the V gene TRBV7-3; D uncertain. Trimming shortened V by 3 bases and J by 2 bases, and 7 bases separated the two germline ends. CDR3 length: 13 residues. Germline CDR1 SGHTA, CDR2 FQGTGA. The CDR3 here is CASSFNGNTEAFF. The CDR3 DNA reads TGTGCCAGCAGCTTTAATGGTAACACTGAAGCTTTCTTT.

V and J are TRBV11-2 and TRBJ2-7; the match to TRBD2 covers 9 bases. After removal of 5 bases from V and 3 bases from J, the junction contained 11 bases not matched to a gene. CDR1 is SGHAT, CDR2 FQNNGV, per germline. The length of the CDR3 is 16 residues. The CDR3, as DNA: TGTGCCAGCAGCCCGAACAGCGGGGGGATTGACTACGAGCAGTACTTC. Translation: CASSPNSGGIDYEQYF.

The chain couples TRBV29-1 to TRBJ1-5; a possible D gene is TRBD1 (6 bases). Between the trimmed V and J ends, which lost 4 bases and 2 bases, there was a span of 9 bases. The CDR3 contains 13 residues. From germline, CDR1 is SQVTM and CDR2 ANQGSEA. CDR3 protein: CSVASGGNQPQHF. The CDR3 nucleotides are TGCAGCGTTGCTTCAGGGGGCAATCAGCCCCAGCATTTT.

CDR3 residues: CASSPLAASGTDTQYF. The DNA for the CDR3 is TGTGCCAGCAGCCCCTTAGCGGCTAGCGGCACAGATACGCAGTATTTT. The rearrangement links TRBV7-8 to TRBJ2-3; D possibly corresponds to TRBD2 (6 bases). Per germline, CDR1 SGHVS and CDR2 FQNEAQ. Trimming stripped 5 bases from V and 1 base from J, with 16 bases between. This CDR3 region has 16 residues. The whole variable domain, filled in from reference TRBV7-8 and TRBJ2-3, reads GAGVSQSPRYKVAKRGQDVALRCDPISGHVSLFWYQQALGQGPEFLTYFQNEAQLDKSGLPSDRFFAERPEGSVSTLKIQRTQQEDSAVYLCASSPLAASGTDTQYFGPGTRLTVL.

V gene TRBV7-2 combines with J gene TRBJ2-5; 9 nucleotides align to TRBD2. This CDR3 is built from 19 residues. The trim removed 1 base at V and 5 bases at J, leaving 17 bases unmatched. Per the germline V gene, CDR1 is SGHTA and CDR2 is FQGNSA. For the CDR3, the DNA is TGTGCCAGCAGCTTAGGGGAGGGGCTAGCGGGGCCTCGTTCGGAGACCCAGTACTTC. It yields the protein CASSLGEGLAGPRSETQYF.

A single count supports this clone. This chain connects TRBV6-4 to TRBJ2-5; D not certain. Germline V gene lookup returns CDR1 MRHNA and CDR2 SNTAGT. This CDR3 is 13 amino acids long. V gave up 5 bases and J gave up 3 bases, with 10 bases separating them. The CDR3 sequence: CASSLTSKETQYF. The CDR3 nucleotides read TGTGCCAGCAGTCTGACCTCTAAAGAGACCCAGTACTTC.

This sequence joins TRBV5-1 and TRBJ2-5; 13 positions agree with TRBD2. The CDR3 sequence is 16 residues long. Germline V CDR1 and CDR2: SGHRS, YFSETQ. Trimming cost V 4 bases and J 2 bases; bases outside gene matches: 5. The CDR3 nucleotides read TGCGCCAGCAGCCAGACTAGCGGGGGGCTACAAGAGACCCAGTACTTC. This gives the protein CASSQTSGGLQETQYF.

This clone was observed a handful of times. The chain recombines TRBV2 with TRBJ2-1; D may correspond to TRBD1 or TRBD2 (7 bases each). This CDR3 region has 15 residues. Trimming stripped 6 bases from V and 6 bases from J, with 18 bases between. Germline-derived CDR1 and CDR2 are SNHLY and FYNNEI. This CDR3 reads CASSRGLGGFNEQFF. CDR3 bases: TGTGCCAGCAGCCGCGGACTAGGGGGCTTCAATGAGCAGTTCTTC.

J is TRBJ1-5 and V is TRBV19; D is unclear. The V end was cut by 6 bases, the J end by 3 bases, with 12 bases between. The CDR3 is 14 residues long. CDR1 and CDR2 from the germline V gene are LNHDA and SQIVND (reference sequence). CDR3 amino acids: CASRGGNFNQPQHF. DNA for the CDR3: TGTGCCAGTAGGGGAGGGAATTTCAATCAGCCCCAGCATTTT.

The chain has TRBV20-1 and TRBJ2-1; D is perhaps TRBD1 or TRBD2 (6 bases each). From germline, CDR1 is DFQATT and CDR2 SNEGSKA (reference sequence). The CDR3 spans 11 residues. V was trimmed by 3 bases and J by 9 bases, leaving 9 bases between them. The CDR3 sequence: CSASWGAEQFF. The CDR3 DNA reads as TGCAGTGCTAGTTGGGGGGCTGAGCAGTTCTTC.

V usage is TRBV6-2 or TRBV6-3 and J usage is TRBJ1-1; D is uncertain. Germline V lookup: CDR1 MNHEY, CDR2 SVGEGT. V lost 5 bases and J lost 0, with 16 bases in between. The CDR3 runs to 16 residues. The CDR3 region has the DNA TGTGCCAGCAGTCCAGGACGGTCCTATATGAACACTGAAGCTTTCTTT. Amino acids: CASSPGRSYMNTEAFF.

The V and J genes are TRBV5-5 and TRBJ2-1; 11 nucleotides align to TRBD2. The germline V gene encodes CDR1 SGHKS and CDR2 YYEKEE (reference sequence). This CDR3 has 16 residues. The junction had 7 bases not matched to a gene; V was cut back by 0 bases and J by 8 bases. The CDR3 spells CASSLVVAGGFDEQFF. The CDR3 coding sequence is TGTGCCAGCAGCTTGGTTGTAGCGGGAGGGTTCGATGAGCAGTTCTTC. The full variable domain, completed using reference TRBV5-5 and TRBJ2-1, is DAGVTQSPTHLIKTRGQQVTLRCSPISGHKSVSWYQQVLGQGPQFIFQYYEKEERGRGNFPDRFSARQFPNYSSELNVNALLLGDSALYLCASSLVVAGGFDEQFFGPGTRLTVL.

The table lists this clone with a count of one. V and J are TRBV4-3 and TRBJ2-3; 9 nucleotides match TRBD2. CDR3 size: 15 residues. CDR1 and CDR2 from the germline V gene are LGHNA and YSLEER. V trimming: 0 bases; J trimming: 5 bases; junction bases outside the gene matches: 3. Here the CDR3 reads CASSQEEAGGDTQYF. The CDR3 DNA is TGCGCCAGCAGCCAAGAAGAAGCGGGGGGAGATACGCAGTATTTT.

J is TRBJ2-1 and V is TRBV5-4; the D gene is possibly TRBD2 (6 bases). The CDR3 contains 16 residues. Germline loops: CDR1 SGHNT, CDR2 YYREEE (reference sequence). With 3 bases removed from V and 9 bases from J, the gap between germline ends came to 22 bases. CDR3 sequence reads: CASSSKRELATGEQFF. For the CDR3, the DNA is TGTGCCAGCAGCTCCAAAAGGGAACTAGCTACGGGTGAGCAGTTCTTC.

A single count supports this clone. The rearrangement joins TRBV18 to TRBJ1-5; D perhaps matches TRBD1 (5 bases). V was clipped by 3 bases and J by 0 bases, with 9 bases between them. The CDR3 loop spans 15 amino acids. Germline V gene data show CDR1 as KGHSH and CDR2 as LQKENI. The CDR3, as DNA: TGTGCCAGCTCACCCGACAGTATTAGCAATCAGCCCCAGCATTTT. Amino acids: CASSPDSISNQPQHF. Together with reference TRBV18 and TRBJ1-5, the CDR3 gives the full variable domain: NAGVMQNPRHLVRRRGQEARLRCSPMKGHSHVYWYRQLPEEGLKFMVYLQKENIIDESGMPKERFSAEFPKEGPSILRIQQVVRGDSAAYFCASSPDSISNQPQHFGDGTRLSIL.

The chain uses TRBV5-1 and TRBJ2-3; 9 nucleotides match TRBD2. Germline V gene sequence: CDR1 SGHRS, CDR2 YFSETQ. The CDR3 sequence is 16 residues long. V trimming: 2 bases; J trimming: 7 bases; junction bases outside the gene matches: 11. CDR3 in amino acids: CASSFDAGGLINTQYF. CDR3 DNA: TGCGCCAGCAGCTTCGACGCGGGAGGGCTTATAAATACGCAGTATTTT.